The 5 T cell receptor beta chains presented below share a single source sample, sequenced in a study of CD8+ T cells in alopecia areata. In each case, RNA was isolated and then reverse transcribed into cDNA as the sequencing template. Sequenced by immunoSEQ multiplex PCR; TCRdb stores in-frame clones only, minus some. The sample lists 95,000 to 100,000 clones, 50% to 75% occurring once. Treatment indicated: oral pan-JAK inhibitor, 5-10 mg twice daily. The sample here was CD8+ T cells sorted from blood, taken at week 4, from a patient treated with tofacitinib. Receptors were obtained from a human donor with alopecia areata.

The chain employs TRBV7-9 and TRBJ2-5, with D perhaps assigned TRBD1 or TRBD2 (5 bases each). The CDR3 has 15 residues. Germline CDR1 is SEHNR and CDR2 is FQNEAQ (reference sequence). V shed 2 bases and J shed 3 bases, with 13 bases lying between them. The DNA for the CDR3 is TGTGCCAGCAGCTTACCGCCCGGGGCTGAAGAGACCCAGTACTTC. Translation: CASSLPPGAEETQYF.

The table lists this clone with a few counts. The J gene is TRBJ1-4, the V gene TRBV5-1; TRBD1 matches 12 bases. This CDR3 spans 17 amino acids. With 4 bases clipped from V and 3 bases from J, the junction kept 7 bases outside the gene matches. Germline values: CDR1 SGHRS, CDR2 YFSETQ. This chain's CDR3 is CASSGGDRGQANEKLFF. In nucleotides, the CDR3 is TGCGCCAGCAGCGGAGGGGACAGGGGGCAGGCTAATGAAAAACTGTTTTTT. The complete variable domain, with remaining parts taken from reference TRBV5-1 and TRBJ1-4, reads KAGVTQTPRYLIKTRGQQVTLSCSPISGHRSVSWYQQTPGQGLQFLFEYFSETQRNKGNFPGRFSGRQFSNSRSEMNVSTLELGDSALYLCASSGGDRGQANEKLFFGSGTQLSVL.

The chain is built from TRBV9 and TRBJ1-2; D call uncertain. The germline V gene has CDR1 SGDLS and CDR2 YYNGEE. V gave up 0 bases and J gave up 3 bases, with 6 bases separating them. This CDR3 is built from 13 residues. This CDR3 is CASSVAGDYGYTF. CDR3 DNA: TGTGCCAGCAGCGTAGCTGGCGACTATGGCTACACCTTC.

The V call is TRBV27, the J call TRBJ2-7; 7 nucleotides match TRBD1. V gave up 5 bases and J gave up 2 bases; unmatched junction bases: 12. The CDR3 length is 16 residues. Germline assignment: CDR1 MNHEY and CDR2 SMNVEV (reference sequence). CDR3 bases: TGTGCCAGCAGTCCCCTAGGGGGACAGAGGGCCTACGAGCAGTACTTC. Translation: CASSPLGGQRAYEQYF.

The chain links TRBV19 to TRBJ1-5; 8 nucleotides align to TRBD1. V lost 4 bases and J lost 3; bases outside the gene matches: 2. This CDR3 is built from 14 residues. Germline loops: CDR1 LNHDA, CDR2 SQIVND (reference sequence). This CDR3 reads CASSKDRVNQPQHF. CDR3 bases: TGTGCCAGTAGTAAGGACAGGGTCAATCAGCCCCAGCATTTT.